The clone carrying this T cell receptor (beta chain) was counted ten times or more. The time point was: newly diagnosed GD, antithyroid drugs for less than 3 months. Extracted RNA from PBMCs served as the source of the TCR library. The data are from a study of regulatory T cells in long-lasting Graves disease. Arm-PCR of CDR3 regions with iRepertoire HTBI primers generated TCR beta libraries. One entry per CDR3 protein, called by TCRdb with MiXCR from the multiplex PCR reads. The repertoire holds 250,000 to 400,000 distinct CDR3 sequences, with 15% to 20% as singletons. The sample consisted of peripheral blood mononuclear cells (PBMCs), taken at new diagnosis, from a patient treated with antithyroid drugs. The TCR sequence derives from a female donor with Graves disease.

The CDR3 spells CASRPIKAFF. CDR3 DNA: TGTGCCAGCCGCCCAATAAAGGCTTTCTTT. This rearrangement joins TRBV6-1 to TRBJ1-1; D unresolved. The V end lost 8 bases, the J end lost 11 bases, and 12 bases lay between the germline ends. The CDR3 is made up of 10 amino acids. The germline V gene encodes CDR1 MNHNS and CDR2 SASEGT.